This entry is about one TCR beta chain. Its antigen is unknown. The table came from immunoSEQ multiplex PCR; TCRdb's copy has only in-frame clones and leaves some out. The sample records around 100,000 clones, 70% to 90% being singletons. The study pooled second doses at about 4 or about 12 weeks. This sample is part of a study of T cell responses to AZD1222 COVID-19 vaccine. Study findings and constraints: Reportedly, nearly half the spike-specific TCRs target unmutated variant regions. Spike was spanned by vaccine-associated CD4 TCRs, which were dominant at 160-218 and 743-854. Clonal diversity was possibly underestimated; the donors were predominantly white British and more often female.

The origin of this receptor is an adult who received the AZD1222 COVID-19 vaccine. The sequencing here drew on peripheral blood, taken 28 days after the second AZD1222 dose.

This CDR3 reads CASSQGMVSGSSSDTQYF. The CDR3 bases are TGTGCCAGCAGCCAAGGAATGGTAAGCGGGAGTTCTTCAGATACGCAGTATTTT. The V and J genes are TRBV4-2 and TRBJ2-3; 8 bases are shared with TRBD2. Per germline, CDR1 LGHNA and CDR2 YNFKEQ. There are 18 residues in the CDR3. The trim removed 1 base at V and 4 bases at J, leaving 13 bases unmatched.